Each of the 30 T cell receptor beta chains below was sequenced from the same sample in a study of OX40 agonist ivuxolimab in advanced cancers. Some clones are missing from TCRdb's copy, which holds only in-frame ones; the method was immunoSEQ multiplex PCR. The repertoire holds over 35,000 clones, with 75% to 90% as singletons. Here the sequenced sample was CD4+ or CD8+ T cells sorted from blood, taken in a trial of the OX40 agonist ivuxolimab. These receptors came from an adult with an advanced solid tumor such as melanoma, head and neck, liver or kidney cancer.

J is TRBJ2-3 and V is TRBV9, with D possibly TRBD1 on 8 matching bases. The CDR3 totals 19 residues. V shed 0 bases and J shed 3 bases, with 23 bases lying between them. In germline, CDR1 is SGDLS, CDR2 YYNGEE. The CDR3 DNA is TGTGCCAGCAGCGTAGCGTCCGGACAGGGCGGGGGAGGGACAGATACGCAGTATTTT. Translation gives CASSVASGQGGGGTDTQYF.

The chain carries TRBV28 and TRBJ1-6, with D perhaps TRBD1 (6 bases). V shed 8 bases and J shed 6 bases, with 14 bases lying between them. CDR3 size: 14 residues. Germline CDR1 reads MDHEN; CDR2 reads SYDVKM. As DNA, the CDR3 is TGTGCCAGCCGGTCCGGGACACTTAATTCACCCCTCCACTTT. This encodes CASRSGTLNSPLHF.

This clone is deemed medium-sized (0.01 to 0.1%). This sequence joins TRBV10-2 and TRBJ1-5; D not resolved. CDR3 length: 14 amino acids. Germline assignment: CDR1 WSHSY and CDR2 SAAADI. Trimming shortened V by 0 bases and J by 3 bases, and 6 bases separated the two germline ends. The CDR3 region has the DNA TGCGCCAGCAGTGAGTCGGGCTTCAATCAGCCCCAGCATTTT. Amino acids: CASSESGFNQPQHF.

This clone was seen more than once but under ten times. The chain combines TRBV5-1 with TRBJ1-4; D is perhaps TRBD1 (5 bases). With 0 bases removed from V and 8 bases from J, the gap between germline ends came to 14 bases. Germline CDR1 reads SGHRS; CDR2 reads YFSETQ. This CDR3 is built from 15 residues. The CDR3, as DNA: TGCGCCAGCAGCTTGGGGGACGCCCGCGGCGAAAAACTGTTTTTT. Amino acid sequence: CASSLGDARGEKLFF.

The CDR3 reads CASSLKIGANEKLFF. DNA of the CDR3: TGTGCCAGCAGCTTAAAGATTGGAGCTAATGAAAAACTGTTTTTT. The V gene is TRBV5-4, the J gene TRBJ1-4; no firm D call. This CDR3 has 15 amino acids. Trimming took off 2 bases at V and 3 bases at J, with 11 bases between the two ends. In germline, CDR1 is SGHNT, CDR2 YYREEE (reference sequence).

The chain joins TRBV7-2 to TRBJ2-1; 7 bases are a match to TRBD2. This CDR3 comprises 16 residues. The V and J ends lost 1 base and 8 bases, in that order; junction bases with no gene match: 11. The germline V gene encodes CDR1 SGHTA and CDR2 FQGNSA. As DNA, the CDR3 is TGTGCCAGCAGCTTAGGACTCCGGGCGGGGGACGATGAGCAGTTCTTC. Protein: CASSLGLRAGDDEQFF.

The genes are TRBV19 and TRBJ2-2; no firm D call. This CDR3 has 13 residues. CDR1 and CDR2 (germline): LNHDA, SQIVND (reference sequence). The germline V and J ends were trimmed by 0 bases and 8 bases, with 7 bases remaining between them. The CDR3 DNA sequence: TGTGCCAGTAGTATAGAGTTTGCGGGGGAGCTGTTTTTT. It codes for CASSIEFAGELFF.

The chain joins TRBV19 to TRBJ1-3; maybe TRBD1 (6 bases). Germline V gene lookup returns CDR1 LNHDA and CDR2 SQIVND (reference sequence). The CDR3 contains 16 residues. The V and J ends lost 3 bases and 1 base respectively, with 13 bases between them. The CDR3 spells CASSIPGQLSGNTIYF. The CDR3 coding sequence is TGTGCCAGTAGTATCCCCGGACAGTTATCTGGAAACACCATATATTTT.

The gene calls are TRBV2 and TRBJ2-2, with 13 positions matching TRBD2. The CDR3 contains 16 residues. Germline V CDR1 and CDR2: SNHLY, FYNNEI. With V trimmed by 6 bases and J by 3 bases, 4 bases remained unmatched. CDR3 coding DNA: TGTGCCAGCAGGGGGGGACTAGCGGGGTACACCGGGGAGCTGTTTTTT. The encoded protein is CASRGGLAGYTGELFF. The full variable domain, rest sourced from reference TRBV2 and TRBJ2-2, is EPEVTQTPSHQVTQMGQEVILRCVPISNHLYFYWYRQILGQKVEFLVSFYNNEISEKSEIFDDQFSVERPDGSNFTLKIRSTKLEDSAMYFCASRGGLAGYTGELFFGEGSRLTVL.

Only a few counts were recorded for this clone. This CDR3 is CASSRDRGVGYTF. The CDR3 DNA reads as TGTGCCAGCAGCAGGGACAGGGGAGTTGGCTACACCTTC. The rearrangement joins TRBV9 to TRBJ1-2, with TRBD1 matching over 10 bases. Germline values: CDR1 SGDLS, CDR2 YYNGEE. Trimming took 4 bases from V and 7 from J; bases not matched to a gene: 4. CDR3 length: 13 residues.

Here the CDR3 reads CASSFDGYPGQPQHF. The CDR3, as DNA: TGCGCCAGCAGCTTCGATGGGTACCCTGGTCAGCCCCAGCATTTT. The gene calls are TRBV5-1 and TRBJ1-5; no reliable D call. Germline CDR1 SGHRS, CDR2 YFSETQ. The CDR3 consists of 15 residues. V lost 2 bases, J lost 6 bases, and 15 bases lay in between.

The chain is built from TRBV11-2 and TRBJ1-5; D ambiguous. CDR3 size: 14 residues. Deletions cut 5 bases from V and 0 bases from J, with 8 bases between. CDR1 SGHAT and CDR2 FQNNGV come from the germline V gene. The CDR3 reads CASSPTDSNQPQHF. The DNA of the CDR3 is TGTGCCAGCAGCCCGACGGATAGCAATCAGCCCCAGCATTTT. Together with reference TRBV11-2 and TRBJ1-5, the CDR3 gives the full variable domain: EAGVAQSPRYKIIEKRQSVAFWCNPISGHATLYWYQQILGQGPKLLIQFQNNGVVDDSQLPKDRFSAERLKGVDSTLKIQPAKLEDSAVYLCASSPTDSNQPQHFGDGTRLSIL.

The chain employs TRBV27 and TRBJ2-7, with TRBD1 identical over 9 bases. The CDR3 is 14 amino acids. The germline CDR1 and CDR2 sequences are MNHEY and SMNVEV (reference sequence). V lost 2 bases and J lost 6; bases outside the gene matches: 5. The DNA of the CDR3 is TGTGCCAGCAGTTTACGGGACAGGGTGAGCGAGCAGTACTTC. It yields the protein CASSLRDRVSEQYF.

This clone showed up just once. The V and J genes are TRBV4-1 and TRBJ2-3; 7 positions match TRBD1. This CDR3 comprises 16 residues. Unmatched junction bases numbered 6, after V lost 3 bases and J lost 0 bases. CDR1 and CDR2 from the germline V gene are MGHRA and YSYEKL. The CDR3, as DNA: TGCGCCAGCAGCCAGTTAGGGGGCTCGAGCACAGATACGCAGTATTTT. Residues: CASSQLGGSSTDTQYF.

The rearrangement links TRBV1 to TRBJ2-3; TRBD2 was called by the table and not checked on the DNA. TRBV1 is a documented pseudogene. This CDR3 is built from 19 residues. CDR3 amino acids: CTSSQLPPGLAGDTDTQYF. CDR3 DNA: TGCACCAGCAGCCAATTGCCACCGGGACTAGCGGGAGACACAGATACGCAGTATTTT.

The chain recombines TRBV10-3 with TRBJ2-1, with D maybe TRBD1 (5 bases). This CDR3 has 18 amino acids. Germline CDR1 is ENHRY and CDR2 is SYGVKD. The V end lost 3 bases, the J end lost 0 bases, and 18 bases lay between the germline ends. This chain's CDR3 is CAISDTGKRSISYNEQFF. The CDR3 DNA follows: TGTGCCATCAGTGACACAGGAAAGAGGTCTATCTCCTACAATGAGCAGTTCTTC.

The V gene is TRBV19, the J gene TRBJ2-1; 7 nucleotides agree with TRBD1. The CDR3 extends over 15 amino acids. CDR1 LNHDA and CDR2 SQIVND come from the germline V gene (reference sequence). V gave up 2 bases and J gave up 5 bases; unmatched junction bases: 6. For the CDR3, the DNA is TGTGCCAGTAGTATAACCGGGACAGCACACAATGAGCAGTTCTTC. Protein: CASSITGTAHNEQFF.

The gene calls are TRBV5-1 and TRBJ1-4, with D maybe TRBD1 (5 bases). Germline V gene data show CDR1 as SGHRS and CDR2 as YFSETQ. Trimming removed 4 bases at V and 7 bases at J, with 14 bases between. This CDR3 has 14 amino acids. CDR3 sequence: CASSIGGWGEKLFF. CDR3 bases: TGCGCCAGCAGCATCGGGGGATGGGGTGAAAAACTGTTTTTT.

V gene TRBV7-2 combines with J gene TRBJ2-4; TRBD1 matches at 7 bases. The CDR3 totals 16 residues. The germline CDR1 and CDR2 sequences are SGHTA and FQGNSA. V was clipped by 2 bases and J by 3 bases; unmatched bases: 7. The CDR3 loop reads CASSLRQGDVKNIQYF. CDR3 sequence (DNA): TGTGCCAGCAGCTTAAGACAGGGTGACGTCAAAAACATTCAGTACTTC.

V gene TRBV7-2 combines with J gene TRBJ1-1, with D possibly being TRBD1 (5 bases). This CDR3 region has 15 residues. V lost 8 bases and J lost 1, with 17 bases in between. Germline V CDR1 and CDR2: SGHTA, FQGNSA. CDR3 nucleotides: TGTGCCAGCCTAGGTCGGGGGAGGGGGAACACTGAAGCTTTCTTT. This codes for CASLGRGRGNTEAFF.

This clone was observed once. V gene TRBV2 combines with J gene TRBJ1-2; 10 nucleotides align to TRBD1. The CDR3 extends over 13 amino acids. V dropped 10 bases and J dropped 3; count of bases not matched to a gene: 5. Per the germline V gene, CDR1 is SNHLY and CDR2 is FYNNEI. The CDR3 coding sequence is TGTGCCACGGACAGGGGGTCGGACTATGGCTACACCTTC. It specifies CATDRGSDYGYTF.

The rearrangement uses TRBV5-5 and TRBJ1-2, with 7 positions matching TRBD1. V gave up 6 bases and J gave up 0 bases; unmatched junction bases: 5. The germline gives CDR1 SGHKS, CDR2 YYEKEE (reference sequence). The CDR3 totals 14 residues. The CDR3 DNA reads as TGTGCCAGCACCTGGACAGGAACTAACTATGGCTACACCTTC. It encodes CASTWTGTNYGYTF.

The V gene is TRBV9, the J gene TRBJ2-7, with D uncertain. Germline-derived CDR1 and CDR2 are SGDLS and YYNGEE. The ends were cut back, 4 bases at V and 3 bases at J, with 14 bases in the middle. The CDR3 totals 14 residues. CDR3 in amino acids: CASSPRLGFYEQYF. The CDR3 DNA sequence: TGTGCCAGCAGCCCACGACTGGGATTCTACGAGCAGTACTTC.

This chain links TRBV30 with TRBJ2-2, with D unclear. In germline, CDR1 is GTSNPN, CDR2 SVGIG (reference sequence). This CDR3 is built from 15 residues. Trimming shortened V by 0 bases and J by 3 bases, and 11 bases separated the two germline ends. The CDR3 spells CAWSVNVFDTGELFF. For the CDR3, the DNA is TGTGCCTGGAGTGTAAACGTTTTTGACACCGGGGAGCTGTTTTTT.

The rearrangement joins TRBV19 to TRBJ2-1, with TRBD2 matching 9 bases. CDR1 is LNHDA and CDR2 is SQIVND in the germline V gene (reference sequence). The V gene end was trimmed by 8 bases and the J gene end by 8 bases; junction bases not matched to a gene: 4. The CDR3 consists of 12 residues. The CDR3: CASSGLAYEQFF. The CDR3 DNA reads as TGTGCCAGTTCGGGACTAGCATATGAGCAGTTCTTC.

V gene TRBV11-1 combines with J gene TRBJ1-2; no clear D gene. V was trimmed by 5 bases and J by 6 bases, leaving 22 bases between them. The CDR3 consists of 16 residues. In germline, CDR1 is SGHAT, CDR2 FQDESV (reference sequence). CDR3 in amino acids: CASSIQEGPSGHGYTF. CDR3 nucleotide sequence: TGTGCCAGCAGCATCCAGGAGGGTCCTTCGGGCCATGGCTACACCTTC.

V and J are TRBV4-1 and TRBJ1-5; D is unresolved. Germline V lookup: CDR1 MGHRA, CDR2 YSYEKL. V gave up 1 base and J gave up 2 bases, with 9 bases separating them. The CDR3 loop spans 15 amino acids. The CDR3 DNA reads as TGCGCCAGCAGCCAAGTTTTGAATGGCAATCAGCCCCAGCATTTT. It specifies CASSQVLNGNQPQHF.

The gene calls are TRBV7-2 and TRBJ2-2, with 8 bases identical to TRBD1. CDR3 size: 18 residues. From germline, CDR1 is SGHTA and CDR2 FQGNSA. The trim removed 0 bases at V and 4 bases at J, leaving 10 bases unmatched. As DNA, the CDR3 is TGTGCCAGCAGCTTAGCGCGCAGGGGGCGTGGGACCACCGGGGAGCTGTTTTTT. Amino acids: CASSLARRGRGTTGELFF.

The chain links TRBV6-5 to TRBJ2-7; 10 bases are shared with TRBD2. V shed 6 bases, J shed 4 bases, and the junction held 6 bases outside the gene matches. Germline lookup yields CDR1 MNHEY and CDR2 SVGAGI. This CDR3 is built from 14 residues. The CDR3 DNA is TGTGCCAGCAGCGATACTAGCGGGGATTACGAGCAGTACTTC. Encoded protein: CASSDTSGDYEQYF.

The chain employs TRBV6-1 and TRBJ1-2; D unresolved. This CDR3 is built from 13 residues. Germline loops: CDR1 MNHNS, CDR2 SASEGT. V lost 1 base to trimming and J lost 8 bases, with 11 bases between them. The CDR3 region has the DNA TGTGCCAGCAGTGAAGGGCTGGAGCGGGGCTACACCTTC. Translation: CASSEGLERGYTF.